This TCR beta chain comes out of a study of cytomegalovirus exposure and HLA in healthy donors (dated by TCRdb to the late 2010s). Regarding the study in general: The 700 or so repertoires of the first cohort and the 95 to 150 validation repertoires were produced on the same platform, according to a later analysis. The aim of the study was to test whether cataloging public T cell receptors could identify signatures of past pathogen exposure. To predict cytomegalovirus infection status, the study combined high-throughput TCR immunosequencing, statistical association of individual TCRs with disease status, and machine learning. Along with the roughly 710-subject first cohort, a separate validation cohort of over a hundred different subjects was used.

With regard to this clone: Its antigen is currently not known. Base quality data are lacking; no much larger clone is found one base away.

The donors were included in the validation cohort of over a hundred subjects, a group kept apart from the roughly 670-subject first cohort. On the study overall, not on this receptor specifically: Most TCR sequences were observed very rarely across donors, whereas some public TCRs were present in many individuals. In both the original and validation cohorts, the classifier was reported to diagnose cytomegalovirus status with high specificity and sensitivity. Of the cluster scores, approximately 94% were above 0 in a later analysis, which found that TCRs clustered in the first cohort also tended to co-occur in the approximately 120 validation repertoires. All 120 or so repertoires were used to score co-occurrence in the validation cohort in a later analysis, because that analysis had no HLA typing for the cohort. In the study, about 150 TCR beta chains were listed as associated with cytomegalovirus. In vitro tests confirmed that a few of the cytomegalovirus-associated TCR beta chains recognize cytomegalovirus antigens. The authors suggested that the approach could potentially be generalized to other disease states and immunological phenotypes.

Per the germline V gene, MNHEY is the CDR1 and SVGAGI is the CDR2. The CDR3 sequence holds 16 residues, the cysteine and phenylalanine included. Only the CDR3 DNA is retained, 48 bases long and in frame from the first base. V trim: 4 bases; J trim: 2 bases; unmatched bases: 5. The library relied on the immunoSEQ multiplex PCR assay. Per the authors' processing: A statistical classification framework was built to diagnose cytomegalovirus status from the catalog of TCR beta chain sequences. TCRdb holds this immuneACCESS table with in-frame rearrangements only. Some clones are missing; in checked studies, unresolved V genes explain under half, and the rest has no known cause. V, J and clone size reflect that table, while D and trimming were determined from the DNA. The sample table contains 55,000 to 85,000 clones; only one count was recorded for about 95% of them. The ten most abundant clones make up 0.9% to 1.2% of the sample.

The source of this sequence is a woman between 18 and 29 years old in good health and CMV-seronegative. The sample consisted of PBMCs. The sequence joins TRBV6-5 to TRBJ2-2; TRBD2 fits 9 bases in the junction. This receptor carries the CDR3 CASSLAGVGNTGELFF. The bases read TGTGCCAGCAGTTTAGCGGGAGTCGGAAACACCGGGGAGCTGTTTTTT.